The clone carrying this TCR beta chain was counted ten times or more. What it binds is unknown. The authors took blood RNA from unsorted whole blood and also extracted germline DNA. This sample was included in a study of tumor-infiltrating lymphocytes in primary liver carcinoma. Study background: About 3.5 to 7.13 million productive TCRbeta reads were obtained from the samples, with similar numbers across tissue types. Findings of the study overall: Against blood, tumors held a significantly higher top-250-clone fraction (p = 0.039). Bulk, unsorted sampling meant CD4+ and CD8+ repertoires went uncompared.

Starting material of around 490 ng total RNA yielded TCR beta cDNA via a constant-region primer. Sequencing libraries for TCR beta derived from three nested multiplex PCR rounds that used slightly modified ARM-PCR. TCRdb re-derived calls from the multiplex PCR reads in MiXCR, one entry per CDR3 protein. The data show approximately 330,000 distinct CDR3 sequences, about 61% seen once. The clonotype comes from a man aged 35-49 years with primary liver carcinoma and hepatitis B virus infection. The sequenced sample consisted of peripheral blood.

The chain's CDR3 is CASSPIRDSNTDTQYF. The CDR3 coding sequence is TGCGCCAGCAGCCCTATCCGGGACAGCAACACAGATACGCAGTATTTT. This sequence joins TRBV4-1 and TRBJ2-3; 7 nucleotides agree with TRBD1. Germline V gene sequence: CDR1 MGHRA, CDR2 YSYEKL. Trimming at V came to 4 bases and at J to 2 bases, leaving 9 bases not matched to a gene. This CDR3 spans 16 amino acids.